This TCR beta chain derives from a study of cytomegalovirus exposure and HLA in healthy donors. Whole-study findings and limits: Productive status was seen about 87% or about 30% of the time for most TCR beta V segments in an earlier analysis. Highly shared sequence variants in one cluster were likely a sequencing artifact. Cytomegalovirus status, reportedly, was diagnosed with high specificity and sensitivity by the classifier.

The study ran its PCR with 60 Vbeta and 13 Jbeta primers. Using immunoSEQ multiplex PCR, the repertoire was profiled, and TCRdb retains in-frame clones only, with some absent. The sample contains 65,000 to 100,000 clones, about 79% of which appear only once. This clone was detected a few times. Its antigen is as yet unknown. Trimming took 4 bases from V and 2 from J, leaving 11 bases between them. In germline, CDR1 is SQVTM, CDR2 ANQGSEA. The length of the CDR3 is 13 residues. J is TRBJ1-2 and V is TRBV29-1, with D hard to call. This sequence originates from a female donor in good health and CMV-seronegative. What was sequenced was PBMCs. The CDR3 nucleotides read TGCAGCGTTGCTGGGAGGAGCAACTATGGCTACACCTTC. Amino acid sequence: CSVAGRSNYGYTF. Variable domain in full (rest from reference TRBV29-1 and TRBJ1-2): SAVISQKPSRDICQRGTSLTIQCQVDSQVTMMFWYRQQPGQSLTLIATANQGSEATYESGFVIDKFPISRPNLTFSTLTVSNMSPEDSSIYLCSVAGRSNYGYTFGSGTRLTVV.